This T cell receptor beta chain was identified during a study of blood T cells in healthy people across ages. Overall study results and limits: Possibly confounding the expanded clonotype changes was the fact that donor CMV status was unknown. Researchers judged that diversity estimates from one million T cells fell short of true values.

This clonotype was seen a few times. Its antigen is undetermined. The study drew donors from healthy Caucasian individuals in Russia aged 6 to 90. A second roughly 7 to 12 cycle PCR used barcoded and J-beta primers. TCRdb redid the calling of the 5' RACE reads with MiXCR, one entry per CDR3 protein. The sample has some 710,000 distinct CDR3 sequences; roughly 20% are singletons. The germline V and J ends were trimmed by 6 bases and 3 bases, with 18 bases remaining between them. Germline V gene data show CDR1 as MNHEY and CDR2 as SMNVEV (reference sequence). This CDR3 has 16 amino acids. The TCR originated in an older man in good health. The V gene is TRBV27, the J gene TRBJ2-1; D gene ambiguous. The sample taken for sequencing was blood. The CDR3 DNA reads TGTGCCAGCAGCCCGAACGGACGCAGAAGCTACAATGAGCAGTTCTTC. Amino acid sequence: CASSPNGRRSYNEQFF.